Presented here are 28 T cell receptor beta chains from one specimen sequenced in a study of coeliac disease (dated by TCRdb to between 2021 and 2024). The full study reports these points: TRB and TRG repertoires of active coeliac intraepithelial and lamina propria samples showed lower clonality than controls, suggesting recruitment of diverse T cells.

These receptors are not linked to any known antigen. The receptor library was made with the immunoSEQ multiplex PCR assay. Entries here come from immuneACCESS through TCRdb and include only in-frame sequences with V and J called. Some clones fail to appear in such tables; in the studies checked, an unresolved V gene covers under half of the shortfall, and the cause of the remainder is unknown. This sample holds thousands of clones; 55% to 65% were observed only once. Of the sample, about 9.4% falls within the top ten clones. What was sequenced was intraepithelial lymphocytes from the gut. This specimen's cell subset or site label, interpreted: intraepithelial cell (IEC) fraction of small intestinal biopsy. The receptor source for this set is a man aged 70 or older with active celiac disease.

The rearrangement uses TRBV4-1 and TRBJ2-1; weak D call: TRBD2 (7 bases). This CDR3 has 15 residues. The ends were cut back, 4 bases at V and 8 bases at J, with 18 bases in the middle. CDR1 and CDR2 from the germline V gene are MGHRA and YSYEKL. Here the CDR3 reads CASSRVIGGADEQFF. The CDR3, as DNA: TGCGCCAGCAGCCGCGTAATAGGGGGGGCTGATGAGCAGTTCTTC.

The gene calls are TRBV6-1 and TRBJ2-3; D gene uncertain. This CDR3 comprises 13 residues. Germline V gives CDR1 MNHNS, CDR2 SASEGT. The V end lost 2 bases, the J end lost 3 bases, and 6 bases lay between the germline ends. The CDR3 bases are TGTGCCAGCAGTGAACGAGCTACAGATACGCAGTATTTT. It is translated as CASSERATDTQYF.

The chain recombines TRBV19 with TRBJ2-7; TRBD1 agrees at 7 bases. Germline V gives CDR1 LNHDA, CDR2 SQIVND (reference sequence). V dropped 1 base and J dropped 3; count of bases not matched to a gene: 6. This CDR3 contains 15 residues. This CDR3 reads CASSIAGTEFYEQYF. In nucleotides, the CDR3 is TGTGCCAGTAGTATAGCTGGGACAGAATTCTACGAGCAGTACTTC.

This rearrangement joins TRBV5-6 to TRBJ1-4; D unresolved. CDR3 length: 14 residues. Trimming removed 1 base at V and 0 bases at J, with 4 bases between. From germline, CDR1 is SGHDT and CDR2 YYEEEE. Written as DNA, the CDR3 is TGTGCCAGCAGCTTGCTTGCAACTAATGAAAAACTGTTTTTT. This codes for CASSLLATNEKLFF.

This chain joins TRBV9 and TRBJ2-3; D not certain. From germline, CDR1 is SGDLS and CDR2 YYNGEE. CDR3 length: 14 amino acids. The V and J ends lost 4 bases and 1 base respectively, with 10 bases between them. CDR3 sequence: CASSSSSGTDTQYF. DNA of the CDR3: TGTGCCAGCAGCTCAAGTTCAGGCACAGATACGCAGTATTTT.

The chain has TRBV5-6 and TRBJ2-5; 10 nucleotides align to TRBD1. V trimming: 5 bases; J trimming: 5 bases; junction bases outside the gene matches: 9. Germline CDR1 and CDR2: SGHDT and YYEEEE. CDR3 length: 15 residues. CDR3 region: CASSSGQGFGETQYF. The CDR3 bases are TGTGCCAGCAGTTCGGGACAGGGGTTCGGGGAGACCCAGTACTTC. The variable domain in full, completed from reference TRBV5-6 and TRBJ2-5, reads DAGVTQSPTHLIKTRGQQVTLRCSPKSGHDTVSWYQQALGQGPQFIFQYYEEEERQRGNFPDRFSGHQFPNYSSELNVNALLLGDSALYLCASSSGQGFGETQYFGPGTRLLVL.

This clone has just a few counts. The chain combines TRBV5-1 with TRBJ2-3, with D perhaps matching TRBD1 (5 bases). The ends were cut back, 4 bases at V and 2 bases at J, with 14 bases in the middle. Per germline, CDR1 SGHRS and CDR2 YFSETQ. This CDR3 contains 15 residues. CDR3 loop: CASSLRQPNTDTQYF. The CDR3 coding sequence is TGCGCCAGCAGCCTCCGACAGCCAAACACAGATACGCAGTATTTT.

CDR3 in amino acids: CASSPPAGMWQFF. The CDR3 nucleotides are TGTGCCAGCTCACCACCTGCGGGGATGTGGCAGTTCTTC. The chain employs TRBV18 and TRBJ2-1, with D maybe TRBD2 (6 bases). Between the trimmed V and J ends, which lost 0 bases and 12 bases, there was a span of 12 bases. Per germline, CDR1 KGHSH and CDR2 LQKENI. CDR3 length: 13 residues.

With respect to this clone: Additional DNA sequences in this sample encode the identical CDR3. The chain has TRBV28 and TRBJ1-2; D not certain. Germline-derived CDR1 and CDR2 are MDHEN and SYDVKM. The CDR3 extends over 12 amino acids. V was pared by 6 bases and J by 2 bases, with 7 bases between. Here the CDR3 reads CASSRQNYGYTF. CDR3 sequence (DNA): TGTGCCAGCAGCAGGCAGAACTATGGCTACACCTTC.

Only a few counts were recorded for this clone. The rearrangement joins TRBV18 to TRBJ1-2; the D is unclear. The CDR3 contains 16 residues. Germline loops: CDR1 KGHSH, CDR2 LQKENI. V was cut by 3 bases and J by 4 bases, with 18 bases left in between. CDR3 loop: CASSPFDTSEGYGYTF. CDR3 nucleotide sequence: TGTGCCAGCTCACCGTTCGACACCTCCGAGGGCTATGGCTACACCTTC.

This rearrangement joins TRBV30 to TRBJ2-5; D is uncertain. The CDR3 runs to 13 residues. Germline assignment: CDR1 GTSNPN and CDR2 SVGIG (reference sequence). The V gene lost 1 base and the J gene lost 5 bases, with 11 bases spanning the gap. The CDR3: CAWSGRFGETQYF. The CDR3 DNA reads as TGTGCCTGGAGTGGACGGTTCGGGGAGACCCAGTACTTC.

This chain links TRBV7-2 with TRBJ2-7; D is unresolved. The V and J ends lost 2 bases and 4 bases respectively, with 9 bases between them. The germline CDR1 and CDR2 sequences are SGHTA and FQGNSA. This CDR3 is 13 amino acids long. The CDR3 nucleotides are TGTGCCAGCAGCTTAAATTCAGGATACGAGCAGTACTTC. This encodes CASSLNSGYEQYF.

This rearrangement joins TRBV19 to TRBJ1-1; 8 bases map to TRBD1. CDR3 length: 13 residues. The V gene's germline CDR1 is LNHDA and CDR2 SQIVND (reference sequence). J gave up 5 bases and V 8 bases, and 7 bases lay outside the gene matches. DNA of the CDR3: TGTGCCAGTCTTGGACAGGGTTCGACTGAAGCTTTCTTT. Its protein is CASLGQGSTEAFF.

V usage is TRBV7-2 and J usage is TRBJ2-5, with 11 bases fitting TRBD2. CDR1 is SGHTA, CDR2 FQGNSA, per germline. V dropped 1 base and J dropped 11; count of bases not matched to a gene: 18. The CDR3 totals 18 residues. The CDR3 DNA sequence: TGTGCCAGCAGCTTAGGGTATGGGACTAGCGGCCCTAGGCGAGAGCAGTACTTC. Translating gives CASSLGYGTSGPRREQYF.

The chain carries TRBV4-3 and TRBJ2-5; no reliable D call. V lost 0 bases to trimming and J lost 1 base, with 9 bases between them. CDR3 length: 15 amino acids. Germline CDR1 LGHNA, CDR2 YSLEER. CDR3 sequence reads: CASSQDSRGQETQYF. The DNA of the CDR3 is TGCGCCAGCAGCCAAGACTCAAGAGGCCAAGAGACCCAGTACTTC.

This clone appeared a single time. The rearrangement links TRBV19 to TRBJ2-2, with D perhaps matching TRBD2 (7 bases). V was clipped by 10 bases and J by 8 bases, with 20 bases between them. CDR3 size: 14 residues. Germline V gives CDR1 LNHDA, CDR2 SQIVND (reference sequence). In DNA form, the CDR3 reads TGTGCCACAAAGCGGGGTGGGGGCGCAGGGGAGCTGTTTTTT. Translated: CATKRGGGAGELFF.

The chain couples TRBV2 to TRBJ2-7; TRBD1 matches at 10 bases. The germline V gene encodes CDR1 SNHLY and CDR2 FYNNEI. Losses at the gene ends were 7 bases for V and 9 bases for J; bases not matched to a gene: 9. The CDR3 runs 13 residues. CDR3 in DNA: TGTGCCAGCACCCAGGGACAGGGGCTCTTGCAGTACTTC. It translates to CASTQGQGLLQYF.

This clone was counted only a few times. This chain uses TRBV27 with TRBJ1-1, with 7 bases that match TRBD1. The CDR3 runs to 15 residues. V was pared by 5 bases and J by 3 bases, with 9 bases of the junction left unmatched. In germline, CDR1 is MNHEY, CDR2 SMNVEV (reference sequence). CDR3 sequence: CASSPMDRQHTEAFF. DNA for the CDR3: TGTGCCAGCAGTCCAATGGACAGGCAACACACTGAAGCTTTCTTT.

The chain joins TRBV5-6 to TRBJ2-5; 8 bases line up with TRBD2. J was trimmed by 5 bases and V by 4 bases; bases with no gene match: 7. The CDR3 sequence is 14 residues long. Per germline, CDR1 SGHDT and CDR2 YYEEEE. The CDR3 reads CASSPGTSVETQYF. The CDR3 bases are TGTGCCAGCAGCCCAGGGACTAGTGTCGAGACCCAGTACTTC. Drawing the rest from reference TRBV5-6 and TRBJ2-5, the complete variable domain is DAGVTQSPTHLIKTRGQQVTLRCSPKSGHDTVSWYQQALGQGPQFIFQYYEEEERQRGNFPDRFSGHQFPNYSSELNVNALLLGDSALYLCASSPGTSVETQYFGPGTRLLVL.

DNA for the CDR3: TGTGCCAGCAGTTGGGGCAGGGGCCGCGTGGAGACCCAGTACTTC. Translated: CASSWGRGRVETQYF. The chain couples TRBV6-6 to TRBJ2-5; maybe TRBD1 (6 bases). Per germline, CDR1 MNHNY and CDR2 SVGAGI (reference sequence). The CDR3 is 15 residues long. Between the trimmed V and J ends, which lost 4 bases and 5 bases, there was a span of 17 bases.

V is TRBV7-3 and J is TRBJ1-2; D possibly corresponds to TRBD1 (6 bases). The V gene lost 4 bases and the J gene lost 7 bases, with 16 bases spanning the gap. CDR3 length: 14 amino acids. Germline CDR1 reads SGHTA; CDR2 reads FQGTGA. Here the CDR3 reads CASSSSGGAGGYTF. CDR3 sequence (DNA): TGTGCCAGCAGCTCATCGGGGGGGGCAGGTGGCTACACCTTC.

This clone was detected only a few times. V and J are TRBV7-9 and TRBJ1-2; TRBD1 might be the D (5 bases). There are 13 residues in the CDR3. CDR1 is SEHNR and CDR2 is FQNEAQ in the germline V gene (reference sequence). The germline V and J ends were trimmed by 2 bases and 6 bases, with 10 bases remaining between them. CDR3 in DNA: TGTGCCAGCAGCTTACGCAGGGATGATGGCTACACCTTC. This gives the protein CASSLRRDDGYTF.

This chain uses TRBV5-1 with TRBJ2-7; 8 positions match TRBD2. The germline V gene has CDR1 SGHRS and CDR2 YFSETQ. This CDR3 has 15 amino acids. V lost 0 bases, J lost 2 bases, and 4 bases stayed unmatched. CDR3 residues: CASSLAGTRAYEQYF. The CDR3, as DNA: TGCGCCAGCAGCTTGGCCGGGACTAGGGCCTACGAGCAGTACTTC.

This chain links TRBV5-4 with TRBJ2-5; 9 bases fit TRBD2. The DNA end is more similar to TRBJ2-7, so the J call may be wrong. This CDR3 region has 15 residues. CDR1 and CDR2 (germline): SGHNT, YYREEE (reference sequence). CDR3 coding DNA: TGTGCCAGCAGGGAGCCGGGACTAGCTCCGGGCGAGCAGTACTTC. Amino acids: CASREPGLAPGEQYF.

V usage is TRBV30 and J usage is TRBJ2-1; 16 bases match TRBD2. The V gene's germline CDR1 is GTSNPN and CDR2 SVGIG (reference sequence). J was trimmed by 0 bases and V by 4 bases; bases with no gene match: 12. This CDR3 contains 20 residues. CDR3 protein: CAWTRGDGTSGRASYNEQFF. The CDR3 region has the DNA TGTGCCTGGACGCGCGGCGACGGGACTAGCGGGAGGGCCTCCTACAATGAGCAGTTCTTC.

CDR3 nucleotides: TGTGCCAGCAGCGTCGGACAGGGGGCGATACAAGGGTATGAGCAGTTCTTC. Translated, it gives CASSVGQGAIQGYEQFF. The chain joins TRBV9 to TRBJ2-1, with 11 bases identical to TRBD1. V was clipped by 2 bases and J by 8 bases; unmatched bases: 12. Germline-derived CDR1 and CDR2 are SGDLS and YYNGEE. The CDR3 sequence is 17 residues long. Variable domain in full (rest from reference TRBV9 and TRBJ2-1): DSGVTQTPKHLITATGQRVTLRCSPRSGDLSVYWYQQSLDQGLQFLIQYYNGEERAKGNILERFSAQQFPDLHSELNLSSLELGDSALYFCASSVGQGAIQGYEQFFGPGTRLTVL.

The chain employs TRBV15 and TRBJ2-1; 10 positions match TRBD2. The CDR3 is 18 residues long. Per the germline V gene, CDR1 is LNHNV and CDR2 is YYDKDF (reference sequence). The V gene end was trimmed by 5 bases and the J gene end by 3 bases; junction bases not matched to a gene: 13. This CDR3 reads CATSQGGVASGGYNEQFF. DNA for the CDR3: TGTGCCACCAGCCAAGGCGGGGTAGCTAGCGGGGGCTACAATGAGCAGTTCTTC. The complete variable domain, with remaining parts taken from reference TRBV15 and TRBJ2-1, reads DAMVIQNPRYQVTQFGKPVTLSCSQTLNHNVMYWYQQKSSQAPKLLFHYYDKDFNNEADTPDNFQSRRPNTSFCFLDIRSPGLGDTAMYLCATSQGGVASGGYNEQFFGPGTRLTVL.

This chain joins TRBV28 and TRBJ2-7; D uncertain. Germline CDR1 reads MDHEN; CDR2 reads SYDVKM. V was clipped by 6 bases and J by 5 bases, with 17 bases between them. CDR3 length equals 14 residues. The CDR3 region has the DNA TGTGCCAGCAGGCCTCCCGTGGTATCGGACGAGCAGTACTTC. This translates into CASRPPVVSDEQYF.